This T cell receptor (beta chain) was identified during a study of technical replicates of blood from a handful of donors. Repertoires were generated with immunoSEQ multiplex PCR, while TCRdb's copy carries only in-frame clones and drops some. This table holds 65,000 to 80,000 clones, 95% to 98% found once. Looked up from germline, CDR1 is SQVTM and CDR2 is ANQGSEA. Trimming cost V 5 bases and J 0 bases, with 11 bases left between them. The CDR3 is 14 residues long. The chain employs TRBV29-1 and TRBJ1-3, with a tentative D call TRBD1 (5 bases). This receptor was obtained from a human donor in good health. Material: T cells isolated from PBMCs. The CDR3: CSVQKGHSGNTIYF. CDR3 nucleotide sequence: TGCAGCGTTCAGAAGGGGCACTCTGGAAACACCATATATTTT.